Listed here are 22 T cell receptor beta chains from one sample, sequenced in a study of blood T cell repertoires in COVID-19. Data came from immunoSEQ multiplex PCR; TCRdb stores just in-frame clones and leaves some out. This sample has approximately 110,000 clones, with roughly 87% found just once. Sequencing input: peripheral blood. These receptors all come from a man in his fifties with acute or convalescent COVID-19.

This clone was recorded once. V is TRBV10-3 and J is TRBJ1-4; 9 bases match TRBD1. The CDR3 extends over 15 amino acids. With V trimmed by 0 bases and J by 5 bases, 1 base remained unmatched. In germline, CDR1 is ENHRY, CDR2 SYGVKD. CDR3 nucleotide sequence: TGTGCCATCAGTGAGTCCGGGACAGGGAATGAAAAACTGTTTTTT. It is translated as CAISESGTGNEKLFF.

This clone was observed a few times. The V and J genes are TRBV4-2 and TRBJ2-7, with 11 bases identical to TRBD2. This CDR3 comprises 16 residues. Germline loops: CDR1 LGHNA, CDR2 YNFKEQ. Trimming cost V 4 bases and J 4 bases; bases outside gene matches: 9. The CDR3 nucleotides are TGTGCCAGCAGCCCTGGCTATACTAGCGGGAGTTACGAGCAGTACTTC. This gives the protein CASSPGYTSGSYEQYF.

The chain combines TRBV14 with TRBJ2-7; 11 bases fit TRBD2. Germline V CDR1 and CDR2: SGHDN, FVKESK. The CDR3 loop spans 16 amino acids. V lost 4 bases and J lost 5; bases outside the gene matches: 10. The CDR3 nucleotides read TGTGCCAGCAGCCGGACTACTAGCGGGAGACTAAACGAGCAGTACTTC. Translation: CASSRTTSGRLNEQYF. Drawing the rest from reference TRBV14 and TRBJ2-7, the complete variable domain is EAGVTQFPSHSVIEKGQTVTLRCDPISGHDNLYWYRRVMGKEIKFLLHFVKESKQDESGMPNNRFLAERTGGTYSTLKVQPAELEDSGVYFCASSRTTSGRLNEQYFGPGTRLTVT.

This sequence joins TRBV5-4 and TRBJ1-2; 10 bases are shared with TRBD1. CDR3 size: 16 residues. Germline values: CDR1 SGHNT, CDR2 YYREEE (reference sequence). V lost 4 bases to trimming and J lost 8 bases; unmatched junction nucleotides: 14. CDR3 coding DNA: TGTGCCAGCAGCCCCCGTGTGCGACAGGGGGCGGAGGGCTACACCTTC. Translation: CASSPRVRQGAEGYTF.

The J gene is TRBJ2-3, the V gene TRBV20-1; a weak D match, TRBD2 (7 bases). Germline lookup yields CDR1 DFQATT and CDR2 SNEGSKA (reference sequence). V was clipped by 3 bases and J by 0 bases, with 10 bases between them. This CDR3 comprises 14 residues. The CDR3 loop is CSASEGGSTDTQYF. CDR3 bases: TGCAGTGCTAGTGAGGGGGGGAGCACAGATACGCAGTATTTT.

This clone was counted between two and nine times. The chain employs TRBV11-2 and TRBJ1-4; the match to TRBD1 covers 7 bases. V lost 6 bases to trimming and J lost 5 bases; unmatched junction nucleotides: 9. CDR1 and CDR2 from the germline V gene are SGHAT and FQNNGV. The CDR3 is 15 residues long. CDR3 amino acids: CASRGSRTGNEKLFF. The CDR3 DNA reads as TGTGCCAGCAGGGGGAGCCGGACAGGCAATGAAAAACTGTTTTTT.

The chain is built from TRBV13 and TRBJ1-2; tentative D call: TRBD1 (5 bases). CDR1 PRHDT and CDR2 FYEKMQ come from the germline V gene (reference sequence). CDR3 length: 17 amino acids. The V end lost 2 bases, the J end lost 3 bases, and 19 bases lay between the germline ends. The CDR3 bases are TGTGCCAGCAGCTTAACGGCCAGGACAAGGAAGGACTATGGCTACACCTTC. This sequence encodes CASSLTARTRKDYGYTF.

The chain recombines TRBV28 with TRBJ1-1, with D possibly TRBD1 on 5 matching bases. V lost 3 bases to trimming and J lost 5 bases, with 13 bases between them. This CDR3 is built from 14 residues. Looked up from germline, CDR1 is MDHEN and CDR2 is SYDVKM. The CDR3 loop reads CASSLGRYRTEAFF. The CDR3 DNA follows: TGTGCCAGCAGTTTGGGCAGGTACAGGACTGAAGCTTTCTTT.

This clone was seen a handful of times. The genes are TRBV28 and TRBJ1-5; D might be TRBD1 (5 bases). The CDR3 is 18 residues long. Germline CDR1 reads MDHEN; CDR2 reads SYDVKM. V lost 1 base to trimming and J lost 0 bases, with 16 bases between them. The CDR3: CASSLLRQGPHSNQPQHF. The CDR3 nucleotides read TGTGCCAGCAGTTTATTACGGCAGGGCCCCCATAGCAATCAGCCCCAGCATTTT.

The chain has TRBV6-5 and TRBJ2-5; no reliable D call. CDR3 length: 13 amino acids. Germline V gene lookup returns CDR1 MNHEY and CDR2 SVGAGI. Trimming cost V 4 bases and J 7 bases, with 13 bases left between them. CDR3 protein: CASSSERGGTQYF. The CDR3 DNA is TGTGCCAGCAGTTCTGAGCGTGGTGGGACCCAGTACTTC.

The V gene is TRBV7-7, the J gene TRBJ1-3; D remains unclear. The CDR3 is 13 residues long. Germline loops: CDR1 SSHAT, CDR2 FNYEAQ (reference sequence). The CDR3 spells CASSVSSGNTIYF. CDR3 nucleotide sequence: TGTGCTAGCTCAGTCAGCTCTGGAAACACCATATATTTT.

The rearrangement links TRBV30 to TRBJ1-1, with 8 bases lining up with TRBD1. V trimming: 3 bases; J trimming: 3 bases; junction bases outside the gene matches: 3. This CDR3 has 13 amino acids. Per the germline V gene, CDR1 is GTSNPN and CDR2 is SVGIG (reference sequence). This CDR3 is CAWRVTGDTEAFF. The DNA for the CDR3 is TGTGCCTGGAGGGTGACAGGGGACACTGAAGCTTTCTTT.

The V gene is TRBV19, the J gene TRBJ1-6; 7 positions agree with TRBD1. Per the germline V gene, CDR1 is LNHDA and CDR2 is SQIVND (reference sequence). This CDR3 is built from 14 residues. The junction had 12 bases not matched to a gene; V was cut back by 5 bases and J by 14 bases. The CDR3 here is CASSPRTGGISLHF. The CDR3 region has the DNA TGTGCCAGTAGTCCCCGGACAGGCGGTATATCCCTCCACTTT.

V usage is TRBV4-2 and J usage is TRBJ2-7; 8 bases line up with TRBD1. This CDR3 contains 14 residues. Germline lookup yields CDR1 LGHNA and CDR2 YNFKEQ. The junction had 5 bases not matched to a gene; V was cut back by 5 bases and J by 2 bases. The CDR3 sequence is CASSMDRDTYEQYF. DNA for the CDR3: TGTGCCAGCAGCATGGACAGGGACACCTACGAGCAGTACTTC.

This clone came up a few times. The V call is TRBV4-1, the J call TRBJ2-7, with D possibly matching TRBD1 (6 bases). With 2 bases removed from V and 5 bases from J, the gap between germline ends came to 16 bases. In germline, CDR1 is MGHRA, CDR2 YSYEKL. CDR3 length: 15 residues. The CDR3 sequence is CASSQPGRGRNEQYF. The CDR3, as DNA: TGCGCCAGCAGCCAACCCGGCAGGGGAAGGAACGAGCAGTACTTC.

This clone is a singleton in its sample. At one end, the junction sequence differs from germline, possibly due to a read error. The gene calls are TRBV7-7 and TRBJ2-3; D is possibly TRBD2 (7 bases). This CDR3 spans 16 amino acids. Germline V CDR1 and CDR2: SSHAT, FNYEAQ (reference sequence). CDR3 protein: CASSPGLAGAADTQYF. As DNA, the CDR3 is TGTGCTAGCAGCCCGGGACTGGCGGGGGCAGCAGATACGCAGTATTTT. Full variable domain (rest looked up from reference TRBV7-7 and TRBJ2-3): GAGVSQSPRYKVTKRGQDVTLRCDPISSHATLYWYQQALGQGPEFLTYFNYEAQPDKSGLPSDRFSAERPEGSISTLTIQRTEQRDSAMYRCASSPGLAGAADTQYFGPGTRLTVL.

The chain uses TRBV20-1 and TRBJ2-1; 7 positions match TRBD2. CDR1 and CDR2 (germline): DFQATT, SNEGSKA (reference sequence). The CDR3 is 11 amino acids. After removal of 5 bases from V and 8 bases from J, the junction contained 3 bases not matched to a gene. DNA for the CDR3: TGCAGTGCTCGTAGCGGGCATGAGCAGTTCTTC. Encoded protein: CSARSGHEQFF.

This chain uses TRBV5-4 with TRBJ2-5, with 11 bases matching TRBD2. The trim removed 4 bases at V and 4 bases at J, leaving 6 bases unmatched. The CDR3 contains 15 residues. In germline, CDR1 is SGHNT, CDR2 YYREEE (reference sequence). CDR3 amino acids: CASSPSGRFGETQYF. The CDR3, as DNA: TGTGCCAGCAGCCCTAGCGGGAGGTTTGGAGAGACCCAGTACTTC. The whole variable domain, filled in from reference TRBV5-4 and TRBJ2-5, reads ETGVTQSPTHLIKTRGQQVTLRCSSQSGHNTVSWYQQALGQGPQFIFQYYREEENGRGNFPPRFSGLQFPNYSSELNVNALELDDSALYLCASSPSGRFGETQYFGPGTRLLVL.

This chain connects TRBV28 to TRBJ1-2, with D possibly matching TRBD1 (5 bases). CDR3 length: 13 amino acids. V lost 4 bases and J 3 bases, leaving 9 bases between the germline ends. CDR1 is MDHEN and CDR2 is SYDVKM in the germline V gene. CDR3 loop: CASSSGSDYGYTF. Written as DNA, the CDR3 is TGTGCCAGCAGTTCAGGGTCGGACTATGGCTACACCTTC.

The chain employs TRBV7-2 and TRBJ2-3; the D gene is possibly TRBD2 (6 bases). Between the trimmed V and J ends, which lost 5 bases and 1 base, there was a span of 10 bases. The CDR3 is 14 amino acids. Germline-derived CDR1 and CDR2 are SGHTA and FQGNSA. CDR3 in DNA: TGTGCCAGCAGCCGCCCGGGGGGCACAGATACGCAGTATTTT. It specifies CASSRPGGTDTQYF.

This clone was picked up one time. The genes are TRBV14 and TRBJ1-1; D is undetermined. Germline-derived CDR1 and CDR2 are SGHDN and FVKESK. There are 13 residues in the CDR3. The germline V and J ends were trimmed by 5 bases and 0 bases, with 7 bases remaining between them. CDR3 in DNA: TGTGCCAGCAGCGAGGCTTTGAACACTGAAGCTTTCTTT. Translated, it gives CASSEALNTEAFF.

The chain carries TRBV11-3 and TRBJ2-7, with 9 bases identical to TRBD1. CDR1 and CDR2 (germline): SGHNT, YENEEA. The CDR3 is 14 amino acids. Losses at the gene ends were 2 bases for V and 4 bases for J; bases not matched to a gene: 3. CDR3 bases: TGTGCCAGCAGCTTAAACAGGGGGCGATACGAGCAGTACTTC. This translates into CASSLNRGRYEQYF.